This T cell receptor beta chain was captured in a study of B cell selection in AIRE deficiency. Here immunoSEQ multiplex PCR was the method, and the copy in TCRdb shows in-frame clones only, minus some. There are tens of thousands of clones in the sample; roughly 97% occur only once, and over 0.25% lies in the top ten. Conventional CD4 T cells were sorted as CD4+CD127+ cells. CDR1 is MDHEN, CDR2 SYDVKM, per germline. The CDR3 totals 14 residues. Germline trimming cut 8 bases from V and 7 bases from J; bases unmatched to any gene: 7. The sequence was obtained from a human donor with AIRE deficiency. The sample taken for sequencing was conventional CD4+ T cells sorted from PBMCs. The chain employs TRBV28 and TRBJ2-1, with 11 nucleotides matching TRBD1. For the CDR3, the DNA is TGTGCCAGCGTTAAAGGGGACAGGGGGAATGAGCAGTTCTTC. Protein product: CASVKGDRGNEQFF. Looking up the rest from reference TRBV28 and TRBJ2-1 gives the full variable domain: DVKVTQSSRYLVKRTGEKVFLECVQDMDHENMFWYRQDPGLGLRLIYFSYDVKMKEKGDIPEGYSVSREKKERFSLILESASTNQTSMYLCASVKGDRGNEQFFGPGTRLTVL.